This T cell receptor (beta chain) was identified in a study of early T cells in non-severe SARS-CoV-2 infection. In the study overall: Unsorted whole-blood RNA was sequenced in bulk, leaving chains unpaired.

Germline trimming cut 0 bases from V and 5 bases from J; bases unmatched to any gene: 4. Germline V gives CDR1 WSHSY, CDR2 SAAADI. CDR3 size: 15 residues. Separate cDNA molecules each had unique molecular identifiers attached to them. Using its own MiXCR run on the 5' RACE reads, TCRdb lists one record per CDR3 protein. The table records 55,000 or so distinct CDR3 sequences, around an eighth of them present only once. The gene calls are TRBV10-2 and TRBJ2-7; 10 positions match TRBD1. The receptor comes from an adult who was a healthcare worker with PCR-confirmed SARS-CoV-2 infection or an uninfected control (not recorded which). The sample consisted of whole blood. CDR3 loop: CASSESDRGLDEQYF. CDR3 DNA sequence: TGCGCCAGCAGTGAGTCCGACAGGGGGCTCGACGAGCAGTACTTC.